This entry lists 24 T cell receptor beta chains sequenced from one sample in a study of blood T cell repertoires in COVID-19 (dated by TCRdb to between 2020 and 2021). Library preparation used the immunoSEQ multiplex PCR assay. Held by TCRdb, this immuneACCESS table contains in-frame sequences only and omits some clones. Under half of the omission traces to an unresolved V gene where checked; the cause of the rest is unknown. A total of under 300,000 clones appear in this sample, approximately 82% of them only once. The top ten constitute roughly 3.4% of the sample. The sample was peripheral blood. The receptors here all came from a woman under 30 with acute or convalescent COVID-19.

The chain recombines TRBV4-3 with TRBJ1-1; TRBD1 matches at 7 bases. The CDR3 spans 14 residues. V gave up 1 base and J gave up 5 bases; unmatched junction bases: 4. Looked up from germline, CDR1 is LGHNA and CDR2 is YSLEER. As DNA, the CDR3 is TGCGCCAGCAGCCAAGGGGCAGGGGGGACTGAAGCTTTCTTT. This gives the protein CASSQGAGGTEAFF.

This clone was seen more than once but under ten times. The CDR3, as DNA: TGCGCCAGCAGCTTGGCCTATGGGAACACTGAAGCTTTCTTT. Its protein product is CASSLAYGNTEAFF. The chain has TRBV5-1 and TRBJ1-1; no firm D call. The CDR3 length is 14 residues. The ends were cut back, 0 bases at V and 1 base at J, with 7 bases in the middle. CDR1 SGHRS and CDR2 YFSETQ come from the germline V gene.

V usage is TRBV7-9 and J usage is TRBJ1-4; no clear D. V was trimmed by 5 bases and J by 7 bases, leaving 17 bases between them. The CDR3 is made up of 15 amino acids. Germline CDR1 SEHNR, CDR2 FQNEAQ (reference sequence). CDR3 sequence (DNA): TGTGCCAGCAGCCCGCGGACTCGTAAAGGTGAAAAACTGTTTTTT. Amino acids: CASSPRTRKGEKLFF.

The rearrangement links TRBV6-1 to TRBJ2-2, with TRBD2 identical over 9 bases. The CDR3 sequence is 16 residues long. Trimming cost V 0 bases and J 4 bases; bases outside gene matches: 3. Germline lookup yields CDR1 MNHNS and CDR2 SASEGT. The CDR3 sequence is CASSEAREGPTGELFF. For the CDR3, the DNA is TGTGCCAGCAGTGAAGCGCGGGAGGGCCCCACCGGGGAGCTGTTTTTT.

The rearrangement joins TRBV11-2 to TRBJ1-1; 8 bases align to TRBD1. Looked up from germline, CDR1 is SGHAT and CDR2 is FQNNGV. The ends lost 5 bases at V and 4 bases at J; junction bases unmatched: 6. This CDR3 region has 14 residues. The CDR3 region is CASSPQDRVTEAFF. CDR3 nucleotide sequence: TGTGCCAGCAGCCCCCAGGACAGGGTCACTGAAGCTTTCTTT. The whole variable domain, remainder taken from reference TRBV11-2 and TRBJ1-1, is EAGVAQSPRYKIIEKRQSVAFWCNPISGHATLYWYQQILGQGPKLLIQFQNNGVVDDSQLPKDRFSAERLKGVDSTLKIQPAKLEDSAVYLCASSPQDRVTEAFFGQGTRLTVV.

The rearrangement uses TRBV19 and TRBJ1-2, with unresolved D. Germline CDR1 and CDR2: LNHDA and SQIVND (reference sequence). Trimming took 0 bases from V and 4 from J, leaving 12 bases between them. This CDR3 comprises 15 residues. CDR3 sequence: CASSIDEQLFYGYTF. DNA for the CDR3: TGTGCCAGTAGTATAGATGAACAGCTTTTCTATGGCTACACCTTC.

The genes are TRBV11-3 and TRBJ2-2; TRBD2 might be the D (5 bases). Germline CDR1 is SGHNT and CDR2 is YENEEA. The CDR3 runs 15 residues. V dropped 5 bases and J dropped 1 base, with 11 bases sitting between them. The CDR3: CASSRYTRNTGELFF. In nucleotides, the CDR3 is TGTGCCAGCAGCCGCTATACTAGGAACACCGGGGAGCTGTTTTTT.

Judged by abundance, this clone is medium-sized. CDR3 nucleotides: TGTGCCACCAGCAGAGGACAGGGTGGGGACACTGAAGCTTTCTTT. This sequence encodes CATSRGQGGDTEAFF. The rearrangement uses TRBV15 and TRBJ1-1, with 7 bases lining up with TRBD1. Unmatched junction bases numbered 5, after V lost 1 base and J lost 3 bases. CDR1 is LNHNV and CDR2 is YYDKDF in the germline V gene (reference sequence). The CDR3 runs 15 residues.

This clone was observed a handful of times. The rearrangement uses TRBV28 and TRBJ1-2, with 8 bases fitting TRBD1. Germline V gene data show CDR1 as MDHEN and CDR2 as SYDVKM. V lost 5 bases, J lost 4 bases, and 12 bases stayed unmatched. The length of the CDR3 is 16 residues. The CDR3: CASSITGTGLLYGYTF. CDR3 in DNA: TGTGCCAGCAGTATCACCGGGACAGGCCTACTCTATGGCTACACCTTC.

The gene calls are TRBV2 and TRBJ2-3; 11 positions agree with TRBD2. Looked up from germline, CDR1 is SNHLY and CDR2 is FYNNEI. The CDR3 consists of 16 residues. The V and J ends lost 6 bases and 4 bases, in that order; junction bases with no gene match: 9. DNA for the CDR3: TGTGCCAGCAGCGTACCCACTAGCGGGAGCCCAGATACGCAGTATTTT. Translating gives CASSVPTSGSPDTQYF.

The chain carries TRBV5-6 and TRBJ1-1; a possible D gene is TRBD1 (5 bases). The CDR3 contains 15 residues. The V gene's germline CDR1 is SGHDT and CDR2 YYEEEE. The ends were cut back, 4 bases at V and 0 bases at J, with 13 bases in the middle. This CDR3 reads CASSNGGVVNTEAFF. The CDR3 nucleotides are TGTGCCAGCAGCAACGGGGGAGTTGTGAACACTGAAGCTTTCTTT.

This chain connects TRBV5-1 to TRBJ1-1; possibly TRBD1 for D (5 bases). Germline-derived CDR1 and CDR2 are SGHRS and YFSETQ. The CDR3 spans 12 residues. The V gene lost 6 bases and the J gene lost 0 bases, with 6 bases spanning the gap. For the CDR3, the DNA is TGCGCCAGCACAGGGTTGAACACTGAAGCTTTCTTT. Protein product: CASTGLNTEAFF. Using reference TRBV5-1 and TRBJ1-1 for the parts outside the CDR3, the full variable domain is KAGVTQTPRYLIKTRGQQVTLSCSPISGHRSVSWYQQTPGQGLQFLFEYFSETQRNKGNFPGRFSGRQFSNSRSEMNVSTLELGDSALYLCASTGLNTEAFFGQGTRLTVV.

The chain couples TRBV6-5 to TRBJ1-2, with 8 bases lining up with TRBD1. Germline V CDR1 and CDR2: MNHEY, SVGAGI. The CDR3 consists of 14 residues. The V gene end was trimmed by 5 bases and the J gene end by 8 bases; junction bases not matched to a gene: 10. The CDR3 bases are TGTGCCAGCAGTATGTACCAGGGGGCGGAGGGCTACACCTTC. It specifies CASSMYQGAEGYTF.

The V and J genes are TRBV15 and TRBJ1-3; D remains unclear. V dropped 1 base and J dropped 0 bases, with 16 bases sitting between them. The CDR3 contains 18 residues. CDR1 and CDR2 (germline): LNHNV, YYDKDF (reference sequence). This CDR3 is CATSRVGEGLPSGNTIYF. In nucleotides, the CDR3 is TGTGCCACCAGCAGAGTTGGTGAGGGCCTACCCTCTGGAAACACCATATATTTT.

J is TRBJ2-7 and V is TRBV7-2; D may be TRBD2 (6 bases). The germline CDR1 and CDR2 sequences are SGHTA and FQGNSA. V was clipped by 5 bases and J by 0 bases, with 17 bases between them. The length of the CDR3 is 16 residues. CDR3 bases: TGTGCCAGCAGCATAGGGCTAGGAGGGAGCTCCTACGAGCAGTACTTC. Amino acid sequence: CASSIGLGGSSYEQYF.

This clone was counted only a few times. This chain links TRBV5-5 with TRBJ2-2; 8 bases line up with TRBD2. Germline values: CDR1 SGHKS, CDR2 YYEKEE (reference sequence). This CDR3 is 16 amino acids long. With 4 bases clipped from V and 2 bases from J, the junction kept 7 bases outside the gene matches. The DNA of the CDR3 is TGTGCCAGCAGCAAAAGCGGGAGTATTAACACCGGGGAGCTGTTTTTT. Its protein is CASSKSGSINTGELFF.

The chain uses TRBV7-9 and TRBJ2-7, with a weak D call TRBD1 (5 bases). V was clipped by 1 base and J by 0 bases, with 7 bases between them. CDR1 is SEHNR, CDR2 FQNEAQ, per germline (reference sequence). This CDR3 is built from 14 residues. CDR3 in DNA: TGTGCCAGCAGCTTAGAAGACAGCTCCTACGAGCAGTACTTC. Its protein is CASSLEDSSYEQYF.

This clone has a single count. The V and J genes are TRBV15 and TRBJ2-3; TRBD1 aligns across 8 bases. V gave up 4 bases and J gave up 2 bases; unmatched junction bases: 11. The germline CDR1 and CDR2 sequences are LNHNV and YYDKDF (reference sequence). The CDR3 is 17 residues long. The CDR3 sequence: CATSTQYGTGITDTQYF. As DNA, the CDR3 is TGTGCCACCAGCACCCAATACGGGACAGGAATCACAGATACGCAGTATTTT.

This clone has only a few counts. V gene TRBV3-1 (or the pseudogene TRBV3-2) combines with J gene TRBJ2-5; D perhaps matches TRBD2 (5 bases). Deletions cut 0 bases from V and 4 bases from J, with 15 bases between. CDR3 size: 16 residues. Germline loops: CDR1 LGHDT, CDR2 YNNKEL (reference sequence). CDR3 in DNA: TGTGCCAGCAGCCAAGATCTCGTGGGGAGATCAGAGACCCAGTACTTC. This encodes CASSQDLVGRSETQYF.

V usage is TRBV20-1 and J usage is TRBJ2-1, with 7 positions matching TRBD2. V shed 7 bases and J 3 bases; nucleotides not matched to a gene: 15. CDR3 length equals 16 residues. Germline V gene sequence: CDR1 DFQATT, CDR2 SNEGSKA (reference sequence). The DNA of the CDR3 is TGCAGTGTTAGTACCGGGACTACACGTAGCTACAATGAGCAGTTCTTC. This gives the protein CSVSTGTTRSYNEQFF.

The V call is TRBV7-9, the J call TRBJ2-4; 11 bases map to TRBD2. CDR3 size: 18 residues. CDR1 is SEHNR, CDR2 FQNEAQ, per germline (reference sequence). Trimming at V came to 5 bases and at J to 6 bases, leaving 15 bases not matched to a gene. The DNA of the CDR3 is TGTGCCAGCAGCCCCCCCTTAGCGGGAGGGCGTTCCGTAAACATTCAGTACTTC. This encodes CASSPPLAGGRSVNIQYF. The full variable domain, in which reference TRBV7-9 and TRBJ2-4 provide the parts outside the CDR3, is DTGVSQNPRHKITKRGQNVTFRCDPISEHNRLYWYRQTLGQGPEFLTYFQNEAQLEKSRLLSDRFSAERPKGSFSTLEIQRTEQGDSAMYLCASSPPLAGGRSVNIQYFGAGTRLSVL.

V gene TRBV7-9 combines with J gene TRBJ2-2; D perhaps matches TRBD2 (5 bases). The CDR3 sequence is 15 residues long. V lost 3 bases and J 9 bases, leaving 17 bases between the germline ends. CDR1 and CDR2 (germline): SEHNR, FQNEAQ (reference sequence). CDR3 loop: CASSLGSEGSRELFF. The CDR3 DNA is TGTGCCAGCAGCTTGGGGAGCGAAGGTTCTAGGGAGCTGTTTTTT.

The J gene is TRBJ2-5, the V gene TRBV5-1; a weak D match, TRBD1 (6 bases). In germline, CDR1 is SGHRS, CDR2 YFSETQ. The CDR3 is made up of 15 amino acids. Trimming took 3 bases from V and 1 from J, leaving 13 bases between them. CDR3 coding DNA: TGCGCCAGCAGCTACGACAGGAAGGCCCAAGAGACCCAGTACTTC. Protein sequence: CASSYDRKAQETQYF.

The chain links TRBV27 to TRBJ1-2, with 7 bases aligning to TRBD1. Germline V CDR1 and CDR2: MNHEY, SMNVEV (reference sequence). Losses at the gene ends were 7 bases for V and 3 bases for J; bases not matched to a gene: 8. The CDR3 consists of 14 residues. The chain's CDR3 is CASNPPGQYYGYTF. The CDR3 DNA reads TGTGCCAGCAACCCACCGGGACAGTACTATGGCTACACCTTC.